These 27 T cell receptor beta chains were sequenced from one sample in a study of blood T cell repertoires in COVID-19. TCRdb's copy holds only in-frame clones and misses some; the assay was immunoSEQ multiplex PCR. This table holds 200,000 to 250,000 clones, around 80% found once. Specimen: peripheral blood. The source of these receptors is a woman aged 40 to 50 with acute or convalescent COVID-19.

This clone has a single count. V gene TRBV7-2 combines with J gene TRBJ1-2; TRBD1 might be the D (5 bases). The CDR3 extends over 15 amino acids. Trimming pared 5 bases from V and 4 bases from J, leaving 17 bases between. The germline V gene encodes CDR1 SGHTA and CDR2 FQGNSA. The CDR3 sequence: CASSLEEGGTYGYTF. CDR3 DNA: TGTGCCAGCAGCCTCGAGGAGGGTGGGACCTATGGCTACACCTTC.

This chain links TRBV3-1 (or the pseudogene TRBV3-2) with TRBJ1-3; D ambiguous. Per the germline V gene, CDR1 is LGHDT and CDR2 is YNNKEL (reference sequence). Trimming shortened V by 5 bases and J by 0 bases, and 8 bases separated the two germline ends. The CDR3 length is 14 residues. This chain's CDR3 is CASSVDNSGNTIYF. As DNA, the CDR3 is TGTGCCAGCAGCGTCGACAACTCTGGAAACACCATATATTTT.

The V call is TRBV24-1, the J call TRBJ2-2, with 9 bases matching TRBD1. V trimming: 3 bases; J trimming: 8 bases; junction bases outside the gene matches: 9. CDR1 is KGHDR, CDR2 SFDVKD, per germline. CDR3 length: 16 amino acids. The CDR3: CATSDPQQGAVGELFF. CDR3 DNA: TGTGCCACCAGTGATCCCCAACAGGGGGCGGTTGGGGAGCTGTTTTTT.

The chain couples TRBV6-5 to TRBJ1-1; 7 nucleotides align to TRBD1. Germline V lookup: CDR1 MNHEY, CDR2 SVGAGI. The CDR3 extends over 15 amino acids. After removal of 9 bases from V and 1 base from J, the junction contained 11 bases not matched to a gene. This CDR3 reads CASHLPGQRNTEAFF. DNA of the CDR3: TGTGCCAGTCATCTACCGGGACAGAGGAACACTGAAGCTTTCTTT.

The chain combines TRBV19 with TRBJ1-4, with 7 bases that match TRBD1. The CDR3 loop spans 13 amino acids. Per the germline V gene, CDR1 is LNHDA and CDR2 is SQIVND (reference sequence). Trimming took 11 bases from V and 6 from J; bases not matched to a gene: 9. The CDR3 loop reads CASIGTAYEKLFF. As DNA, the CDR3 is TGTGCCTCAATAGGGACAGCCTATGAAAAACTGTTTTTT.

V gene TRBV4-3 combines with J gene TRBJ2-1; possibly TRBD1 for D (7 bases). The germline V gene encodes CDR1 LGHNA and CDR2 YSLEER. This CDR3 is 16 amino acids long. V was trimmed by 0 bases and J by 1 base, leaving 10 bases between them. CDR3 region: CASSQDQGGSYNEQFF. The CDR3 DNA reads TGCGCCAGCAGCCAAGATCAGGGGGGATCCTACAATGAGCAGTTCTTC.

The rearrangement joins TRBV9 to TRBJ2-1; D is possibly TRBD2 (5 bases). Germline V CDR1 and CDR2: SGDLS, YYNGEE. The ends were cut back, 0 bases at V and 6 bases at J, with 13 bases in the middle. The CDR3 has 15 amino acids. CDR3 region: CASSVEAVVANEQFF. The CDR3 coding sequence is TGTGCCAGCAGCGTAGAAGCGGTGGTCGCCAATGAGCAGTTCTTC.

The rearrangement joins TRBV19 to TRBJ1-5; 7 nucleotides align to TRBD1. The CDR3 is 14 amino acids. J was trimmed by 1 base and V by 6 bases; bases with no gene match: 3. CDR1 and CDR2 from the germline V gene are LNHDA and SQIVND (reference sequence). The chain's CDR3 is CASSQDRSNQPQHF. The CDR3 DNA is TGTGCCAGTAGCCAGGACAGGAGCAATCAGCCCCAGCATTTT.

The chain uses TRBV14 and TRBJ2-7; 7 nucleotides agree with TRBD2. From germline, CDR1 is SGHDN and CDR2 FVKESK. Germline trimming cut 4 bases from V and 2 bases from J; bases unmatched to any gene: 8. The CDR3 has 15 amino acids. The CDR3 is CASSPWGGVTYEQYF. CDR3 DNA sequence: TGTGCCAGCAGCCCCTGGGGGGGGGTTACCTACGAGCAGTACTTC.

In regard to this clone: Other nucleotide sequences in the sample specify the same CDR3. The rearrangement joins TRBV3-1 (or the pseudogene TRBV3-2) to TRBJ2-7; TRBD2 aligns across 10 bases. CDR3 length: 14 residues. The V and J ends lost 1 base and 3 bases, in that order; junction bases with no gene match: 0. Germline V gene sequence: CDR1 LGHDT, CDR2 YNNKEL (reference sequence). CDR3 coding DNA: TGTGCCAGCAGCCAAGTAGCGGGAGGCTACGAGCAGTACTTC. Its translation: CASSQVAGGYEQYF.

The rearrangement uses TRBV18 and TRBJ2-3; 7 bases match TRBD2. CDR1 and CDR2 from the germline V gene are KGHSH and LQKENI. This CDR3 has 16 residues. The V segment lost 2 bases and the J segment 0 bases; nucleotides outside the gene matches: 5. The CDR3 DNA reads TGTGCCAGCTCACCAGTTAGCGGGCCTAGCACAGATACGCAGTATTTT. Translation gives CASSPVSGPSTDTQYF.

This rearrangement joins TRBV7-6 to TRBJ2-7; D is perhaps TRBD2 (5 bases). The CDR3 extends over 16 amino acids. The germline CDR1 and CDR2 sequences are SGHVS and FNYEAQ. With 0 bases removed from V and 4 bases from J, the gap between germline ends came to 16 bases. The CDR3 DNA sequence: TGTGCCAGCAGCTTAGCTGGGGTGGCTCCGGGGTACGAGCAGTACTTC. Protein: CASSLAGVAPGYEQYF. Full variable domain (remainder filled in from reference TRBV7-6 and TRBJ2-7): GAGVSQSPRYKVTKRGQDVALRCDPISGHVSLYWYRQALGQGPEFLTYFNYEAQQDKSGLPNDRFSAERPEGSISTLTIQRTEQRDSAMYRCASSLAGVAPGYEQYFGPGTRLTVT.

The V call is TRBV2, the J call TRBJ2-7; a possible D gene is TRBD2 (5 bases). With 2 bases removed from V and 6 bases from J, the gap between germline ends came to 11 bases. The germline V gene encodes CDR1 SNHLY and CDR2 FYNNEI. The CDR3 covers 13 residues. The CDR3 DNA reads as TGTGCCAGCAGTGAACGGACTGTTTCCGAGCAGTACTTC. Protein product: CASSERTVSEQYF.

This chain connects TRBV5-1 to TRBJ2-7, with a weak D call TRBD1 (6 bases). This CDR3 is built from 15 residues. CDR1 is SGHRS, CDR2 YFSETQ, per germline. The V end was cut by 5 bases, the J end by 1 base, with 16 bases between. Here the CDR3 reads CASSPRHRESYEQYF. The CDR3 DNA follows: TGCGCCAGCAGTCCCCGGCACAGGGAATCCTACGAGCAGTACTTC.

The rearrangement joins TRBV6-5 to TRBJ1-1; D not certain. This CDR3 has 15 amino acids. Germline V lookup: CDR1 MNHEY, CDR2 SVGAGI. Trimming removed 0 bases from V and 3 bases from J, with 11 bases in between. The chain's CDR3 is CASSYSRGSDTEAFF. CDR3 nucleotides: TGTGCCAGCAGTTACTCGCGGGGATCGGACACTGAAGCTTTCTTT.

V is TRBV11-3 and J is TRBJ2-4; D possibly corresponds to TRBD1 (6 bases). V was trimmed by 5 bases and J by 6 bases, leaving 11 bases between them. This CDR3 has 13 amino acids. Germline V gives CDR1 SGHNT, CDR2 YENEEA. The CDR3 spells CASSLKQGNIQYF. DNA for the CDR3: TGTGCCAGCAGCCTAAAACAGGGAAACATTCAGTACTTC. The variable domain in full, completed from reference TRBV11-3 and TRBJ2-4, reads EAGVVQSPRYKIIEKKQPVAFWCNPISGHNTLYWYLQNLGQGPELLIRYENEEAVDDSQLPKDRFSAERLKGVDSTLKIQPAELGDSAVYLCASSLKQGNIQYFGAGTRLSVL.

The CDR3 protein is CATRQGGPYEQYF. The CDR3 nucleotides are TGTGCCACCCGACAGGGGGGTCCCTACGAGCAGTACTTC. V is TRBV6-5 and J is TRBJ2-7; TRBD1 matches at 9 bases. V trimming: 10 bases; J trimming: 2 bases; junction bases outside the gene matches: 6. Germline V gives CDR1 MNHEY, CDR2 SVGAGI. The CDR3 extends over 13 amino acids.

Here the CDR3 reads CASSPTAGLAYEQYF. For the CDR3, the DNA is TGTGCCAGCAGCCCCACGGCGGGGCTTGCCTACGAGCAGTACTTC. The rearrangement joins TRBV7-8 to TRBJ2-7, with D perhaps matching TRBD2 (6 bases). V was pared by 5 bases and J by 2 bases, with 16 bases between. Germline values: CDR1 SGHVS, CDR2 FQNEAQ. There are 15 residues in the CDR3.

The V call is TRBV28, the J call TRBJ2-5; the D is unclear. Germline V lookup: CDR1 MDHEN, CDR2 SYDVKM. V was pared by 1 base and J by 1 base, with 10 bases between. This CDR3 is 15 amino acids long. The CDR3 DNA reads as TGTGCCAGCAGTTTATACCGCGCGTTCCAAGAGACCCAGTACTTC. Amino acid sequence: CASSLYRAFQETQYF.

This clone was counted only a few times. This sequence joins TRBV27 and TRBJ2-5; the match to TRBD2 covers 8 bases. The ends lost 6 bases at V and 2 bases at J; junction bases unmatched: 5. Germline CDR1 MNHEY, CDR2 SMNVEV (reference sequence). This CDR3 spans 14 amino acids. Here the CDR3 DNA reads TGTGCCAGCAGCAAACGGGGGGGGCAAGAGACCCAGTACTTC. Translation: CASSKRGGQETQYF.

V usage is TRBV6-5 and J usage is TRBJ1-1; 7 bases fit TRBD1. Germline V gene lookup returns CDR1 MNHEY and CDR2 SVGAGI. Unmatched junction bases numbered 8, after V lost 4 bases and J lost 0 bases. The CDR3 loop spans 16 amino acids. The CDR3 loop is CASSSGTAALNTEAFF. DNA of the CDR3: TGTGCCAGCAGTTCCGGGACAGCCGCTTTGAACACTGAAGCTTTCTTT.

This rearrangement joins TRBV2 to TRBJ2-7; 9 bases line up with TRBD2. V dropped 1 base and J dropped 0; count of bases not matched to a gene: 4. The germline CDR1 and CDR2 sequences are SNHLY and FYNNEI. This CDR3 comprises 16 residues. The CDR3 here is CASSEVPSGVSYEQYF. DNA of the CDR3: TGTGCCAGCAGTGAAGTTCCTAGCGGGGTCTCCTACGAGCAGTACTTC.

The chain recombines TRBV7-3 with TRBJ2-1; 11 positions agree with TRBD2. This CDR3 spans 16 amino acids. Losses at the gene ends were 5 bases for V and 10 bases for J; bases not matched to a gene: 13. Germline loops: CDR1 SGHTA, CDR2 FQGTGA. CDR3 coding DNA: TGTGCCAGCAGCCCACTGGATAGCGGGGGGGCCAAAGAGCAGTTCTTC. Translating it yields CASSPLDSGGAKEQFF.

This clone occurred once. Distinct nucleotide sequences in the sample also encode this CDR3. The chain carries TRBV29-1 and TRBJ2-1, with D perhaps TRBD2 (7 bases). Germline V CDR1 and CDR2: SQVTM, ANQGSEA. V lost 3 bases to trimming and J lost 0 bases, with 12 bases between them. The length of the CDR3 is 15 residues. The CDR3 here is CSVEGGPSSYNEQFF. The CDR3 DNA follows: TGCAGCGTTGAGGGGGGGCCGAGCTCCTACAATGAGCAGTTCTTC.

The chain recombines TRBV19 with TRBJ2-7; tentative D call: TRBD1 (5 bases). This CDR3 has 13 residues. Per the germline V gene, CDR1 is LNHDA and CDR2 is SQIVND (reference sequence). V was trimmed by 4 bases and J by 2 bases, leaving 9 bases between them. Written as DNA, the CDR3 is TGTGCCAGTAGTACCCTGACAGCCTACGAGCAGTACTTC. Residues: CASSTLTAYEQYF.

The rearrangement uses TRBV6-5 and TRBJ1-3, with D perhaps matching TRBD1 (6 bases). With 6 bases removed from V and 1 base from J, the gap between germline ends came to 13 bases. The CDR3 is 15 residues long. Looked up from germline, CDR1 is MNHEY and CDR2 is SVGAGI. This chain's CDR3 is CASSHDGTSGNTIYF. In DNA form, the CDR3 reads TGTGCCAGCAGCCATGACGGGACATCTGGAAACACCATATATTTT.

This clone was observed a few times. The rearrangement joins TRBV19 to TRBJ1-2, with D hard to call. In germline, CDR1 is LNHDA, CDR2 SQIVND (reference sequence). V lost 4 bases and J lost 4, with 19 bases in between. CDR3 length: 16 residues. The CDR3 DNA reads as TGTGCCAGTAGTACTCACCCCCTCGAGCTATCCTATGGCTACACCTTC. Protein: CASSTHPLELSYGYTF.